The text below deals with one TCR beta chain. These data originate in a study of T cell responses to AZD1222 COVID-19 vaccine. Profiling relied on immunoSEQ multiplex PCR, and the TCRdb table lists in-frame clones only, not all of them. The sample consists of more than 95,000 clones, about 86% of them appearing once. The germline CDR1 and CDR2 sequences are LGHNA and YNFKEQ. The CDR3 sequence is 16 residues long. Trimming cost V 2 bases and J 7 bases; bases outside gene matches: 8. The source of this sequence is an adult in good health. Material: peripheral blood, obtained on day 0 of AZD1222 vaccination. The chain is built from TRBV4-2 and TRBJ1-4; 9 bases are a match to TRBD1. The CDR3 region is CASSQRSGQGSEKLFF. The CDR3 DNA reads TGTGCCAGCAGCCAACGGTCGGGACAGGGTTCTGAAAAACTGTTTTTT.